This TCR beta chain came from a study of blood T cells in healthy people across ages. Regarding the study as a whole: The recorded TCR beta diversity per million T cells decreased in a roughly linear manner with age.

A second about 6 to 12 cycle PCR used barcoded and J-beta primers. In TCRdb, the 5' RACE reads were re-called with MiXCR into one record per CDR3 protein. This sample carries over 950,000 distinct CDR3 sequences, roughly 51% of them seen once, and the ten largest clones take about 20%. Trimming shortened V by 6 bases and J by 6 bases, and 20 bases separated the two germline ends. In germline, CDR1 is KGHSH, CDR2 LQKENI. The CDR3 runs to 16 residues. Donors ranged from roughly 6 to 90 years old and were healthy Caucasians in Russia. The study isolated at least 6.5 million PBMCs from each sample. Turning to this clonotype: Its antigen is still unknown.

The TCR comes from a woman in her sixties in good health. Sequences were obtained from blood. The chain combines TRBV18 with TRBJ1-4; D might be TRBD1 (5 bases). The CDR3 loop is CASSLTSGTADEKLFF. CDR3 sequence (DNA): TGTGCCAGCTCGCTGACTTCCGGGACGGCCGATGAAAAACTGTTTTTT. The whole variable domain, remainder taken from reference TRBV18 and TRBJ1-4, is NAGVMQNPRHLVRRRGQEARLRCSPMKGHSHVYWYRQLPEEGLKFMVYLQKENIIDESGMPKERFSAEFPKEGPSILRIQQVVRGDSAAYFCASSLTSGTADEKLFFGSGTQLSVL.